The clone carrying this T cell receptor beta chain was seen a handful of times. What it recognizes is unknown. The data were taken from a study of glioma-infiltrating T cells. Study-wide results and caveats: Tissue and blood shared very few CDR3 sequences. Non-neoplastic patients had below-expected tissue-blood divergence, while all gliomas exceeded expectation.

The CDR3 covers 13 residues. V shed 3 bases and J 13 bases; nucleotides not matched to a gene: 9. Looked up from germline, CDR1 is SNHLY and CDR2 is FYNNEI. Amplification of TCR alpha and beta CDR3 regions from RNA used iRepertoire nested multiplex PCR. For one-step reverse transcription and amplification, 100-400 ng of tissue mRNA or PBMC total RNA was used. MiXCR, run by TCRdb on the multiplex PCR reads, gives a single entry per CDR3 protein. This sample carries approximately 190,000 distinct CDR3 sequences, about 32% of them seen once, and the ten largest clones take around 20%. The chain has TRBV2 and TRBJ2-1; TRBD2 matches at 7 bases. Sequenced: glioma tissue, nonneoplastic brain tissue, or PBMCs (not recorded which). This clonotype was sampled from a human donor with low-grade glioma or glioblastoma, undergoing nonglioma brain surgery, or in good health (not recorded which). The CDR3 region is CASSDSWAGVQFF. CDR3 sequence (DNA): TGTGCCAGCAGTGATTCCTGGGCGGGAGTTCAGTTCTTC.